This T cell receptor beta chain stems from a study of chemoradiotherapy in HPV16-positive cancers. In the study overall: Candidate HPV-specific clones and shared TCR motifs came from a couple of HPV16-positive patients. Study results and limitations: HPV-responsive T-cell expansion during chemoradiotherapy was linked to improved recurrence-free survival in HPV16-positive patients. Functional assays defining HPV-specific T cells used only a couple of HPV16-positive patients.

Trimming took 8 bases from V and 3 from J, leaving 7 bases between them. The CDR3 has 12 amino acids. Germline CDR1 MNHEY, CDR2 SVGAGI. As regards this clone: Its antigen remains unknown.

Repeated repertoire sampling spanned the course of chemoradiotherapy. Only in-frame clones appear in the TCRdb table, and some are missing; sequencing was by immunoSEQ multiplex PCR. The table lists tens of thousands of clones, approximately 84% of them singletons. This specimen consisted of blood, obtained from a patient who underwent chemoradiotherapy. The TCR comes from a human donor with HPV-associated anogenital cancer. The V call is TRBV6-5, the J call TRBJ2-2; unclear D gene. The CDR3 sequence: CASRRDTGELFF. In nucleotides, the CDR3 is TGTGCCAGCCGACGGGACACCGGGGAGCTGTTTTTT.